The sequence of this TCR beta chain was determined in a study of OX40 agonist ivuxolimab in advanced cancers. In the study overall: Ivuxolimab, which targeted the costimulatory receptor OX40 (CD134), was an agonistic, fully human IgG2 monoclonal antibody. Intravenous ivuxolimab was administered to patients every 2 weeks at six dose levels: 0.01, 0.1, 0.3, 1.5, 3 and 10 mg/kg. Of the 50 to 55 dose-escalation patients, hepatocellular carcinoma was present in some 19, melanoma in some 15, renal cell carcinoma in 9 and head and neck cancer in 9. The dose-escalation cohort was around 84% male with a mean age of around 64 years, ranging from roughly 23 to 79. Patients were allowed to have had prior anti-PD-1, anti-PD-L1 or anti-CTLA-4 therapy, and approximately 40% of the dose-escalation patients had previously received checkpoint inhibitors. Partial responses occurred in three dose-escalation patients: two with cutaneous melanoma and one with hepatocellular carcinoma. Peripheral TCRbeta sequencing was intended to test whether TCR sequence diversity was altered and clonal T-cell expansion was caused by ivuxolimab. The monotherapy dose-escalation portion (N of about 52 patients) of the phase I ivuxolimab trial is reported in the paper. Beyond this particular receptor, the publication reports: At doses from 0.1 to 3.0 mg/kg, clonal expansion was seen in both CD4+ and CD8+ blood T cells between baseline and week 6. Antigen specificity was not determined for the clonally expanded peripheral T cells. In the 0.1-3.0 mg/kg groups, partial responders had among the lowest normalized peripheral clonal expansion, particularly in CD8+ T cells. After ivuxolimab, more expanded clones were found on average in CD8+ T cells than in CD4+ T cells. Low levels of normalized T-cell clonal expansion were also shown by some nonresponding patients.

Regarding this clone: No cognate antigen has been identified for it. No clone much larger than this one lies a single base away; base qualities are absent.

Spanning cysteine to phenylalanine, the CDR3 consists of 14 amino acids. Just CDR3 DNA is preserved here, 42 bases in frame from base 1. For CDR1 and CDR2, the germline V gene lists MDHEN and SYDVKM. The junction carries 20 bases between V and J, which are trimmed by 5 bases and 12 bases respectively. To sequence the TCRbeta CDR3 region, genomic DNA was isolated from the sorted cells. The immunoSEQ Assay was used to sequence the TCRbeta CDR3 regions. In its TCRdb copy, this immuneACCESS table keeps in-frame sequences only and misses some clones. Where compared with another copy, unresolved V genes explain less than half of these, and the others have no known cause. Here the sample has around 15,000 clones; almost 85% occur a single time. The ten largest account for approximately 2.5% of the sample. Patients with a history of autoimmune disease or receiving systemic immunosuppression were excluded from the trial. Peripheral blood for TCR sequencing was collected from all dose cohorts at baseline, on cycle 4 day 1, and on cycle 7 day 1. The samples were drawn from a first-in-human, open-label, multicenter phase I dose-escalation trial of ivuxolimab. Adults with locally advanced or metastatic melanoma, renal cell carcinoma, hepatocellular carcinoma or head and neck squamous cell carcinoma were enrolled in the trial. Before TCR sequencing, CD4+ T cells and CD8+ T cells from peripheral blood were sorted into separate populations.

The V and J segments used are TRBV28 and TRBJ2-1, with a weak D call of TRBD2 (6 bases match). The sample consisted of CD4+ or CD8+ T cells sorted from blood, taken in a trial of the OX40 agonist ivuxolimab. The clonotype comes from an adult with an advanced solid tumor such as melanoma, head and neck, liver or kidney cancer. At the DNA level, the sequence is TGTGCCAGCAGTCCCGGGACTTCCCATAGGGGGCAGTTCTTC. This sequence encodes CASSPGTSHRGQFF.